The clone carrying this TCR beta chain was observed at least ten times. Its matching antigen is unknown. There are 14 residues in the CDR3. The germline gives CDR1 MNHEY, CDR2 SVGAGI. V gave up 2 bases and J gave up 1 base, with 8 bases separating them. The sample is drawn from a study of neurological immune-mediated disorders. Overall study results and limits: The greatest TCR clonal expansion occurred in HTLV-1-associated myelopathy and the least in multiple sclerosis, which fell below healthy controls.

5'RACE employing 10-nucleotide random UMIs yielded the cDNA. Every sequencing run gave over 160 million TCR-beta sequences, taken from 15-18 subjects. In TCRdb, the 5' RACE reads were re-called with MiXCR into one record per CDR3 protein. The sample has some 28,000 distinct CDR3 sequences; around 10% are singletons. In Maryland, USA, blood bank volunteers were the healthy controls. The TCR originated in a man aged 55 to 69 in good health. The sequenced sample consisted of PBMCs. The chain joins TRBV6-5 to TRBJ2-5; D is perhaps TRBD2 (6 bases). The CDR3 protein is CASSYVGLQETQYF. CDR3 nucleotide sequence: TGTGCCAGCAGTTACGTGGGACTCCAAGAGACCCAGTACTTC.